Below, 6 T cell receptor beta chains from the same sample are listed, as sequenced in a study of T cells in localized non-small cell lung cancer. Profiling relied on immunoSEQ multiplex PCR, and the TCRdb table lists in-frame clones only, not all of them. The sample lists about 64,000 clones, roughly 80% occurring once. Sequencing was performed on PBMCs, taken before any cancer treatment. The receptors stem from a man aged 35 to 69 with stage II lung adenocarcinoma.

This clone was picked up a small number of times. The rearrangement links TRBV2 to TRBJ2-4; 10 bases agree with TRBD1. The CDR3 totals 15 residues. Germline V CDR1 and CDR2: SNHLY, FYNNEI. V lost 6 bases, J lost 0 bases, and 2 bases stayed unmatched. This CDR3 reads CASRGTGEAKNIQYF. Here the CDR3 DNA reads TGTGCCAGCAGGGGGACAGGGGAAGCCAAAAACATTCAGTACTTC.

The sample holds a few counts of this clone. The chain is built from TRBV9 and TRBJ2-2; D is perhaps TRBD1 (6 bases). Germline values: CDR1 SGDLS, CDR2 YYNGEE. The CDR3 sequence is 14 residues long. Trimming removed 3 bases from V and 4 bases from J, with 10 bases in between. In DNA form, the CDR3 reads TGTGCCAGCAGCGCCGGACAGCTCACCGGGGAGCTGTTTTTT. Its translation is CASSAGQLTGELFF.

A single count supports this clone. The rearrangement uses TRBV9 and TRBJ2-1; 14 bases match TRBD2. This CDR3 comprises 16 residues. Germline CDR1 is SGDLS and CDR2 is YYNGEE. J was trimmed by 6 bases and V by 4 bases; bases with no gene match: 6. The CDR3 is CASSLRGLAGVNEQFF. CDR3 nucleotide sequence: TGTGCCAGCAGCTTACGGGGACTAGCGGGAGTCAATGAGCAGTTCTTC.

J is TRBJ2-7 and V is TRBV18; D not resolved. Germline V CDR1 and CDR2: KGHSH, LQKENI. V was cut by 2 bases and J by 4 bases, with 12 bases left in between. This CDR3 is 14 amino acids long. The CDR3 loop reads CASSPSPGEYEQYF. In DNA, the CDR3 is TGTGCCAGCTCACCATCTCCGGGTGAGTACGAGCAGTACTTC.

This clone came up many times. The J gene is TRBJ2-5, the V gene TRBV7-2, with a possible D match to TRBD2 (5 bases). Deletions cut 6 bases from V and 2 bases from J, with 19 bases between. The germline V gene encodes CDR1 SGHTA and CDR2 FQGNSA. The CDR3 length is 16 residues. CDR3 amino acids: CASRSPGFGRQETQYF. CDR3 bases: TGTGCCAGCAGGTCCCCGGGGTTTGGTAGGCAAGAGACCCAGTACTTC.

The V gene is TRBV19, the J gene TRBJ2-1; 8 bases line up with TRBD2. V lost 1 base, J lost 4 bases, and 6 bases stayed unmatched. The germline gives CDR1 LNHDA, CDR2 SQIVND (reference sequence). CDR3 length: 16 residues. The CDR3 loop reads CASSIGEREFYNEQFF. The CDR3 nucleotides read TGTGCCAGTAGTATAGGTGAGCGGGAGTTTTACAATGAGCAGTTCTTC.